The T cell receptor (beta chain) described here comes from a study of T cell responses to AZD1222 COVID-19 vaccine. Whole-study context: Both about-4-week and about-12-week second-dose recipients were combined.

Here immunoSEQ multiplex PCR was the method, and the copy in TCRdb shows in-frame clones only, minus some. The sample carries under 200,000 clones, roughly 90% recorded once. As to this clone: What it binds is unknown.

V gave up 7 bases and J gave up 4 bases, with 18 bases separating them. The CDR3 extends over 15 amino acids. Germline CDR1 reads SGHRS; CDR2 reads YFSETQ. The study, taken as a whole, reports: Regions 160-218 and 743-854 dominated among vaccine-associated CD4 TCRs spanning spike. Receipt of two AZD1222 doses was followed by a rise in Spike-specific TCR breadth and depth. Of spike-specific TCRs, nearly half reportedly target regions left unmutated in variants.

This receptor was obtained from an adult in good health. J is TRBJ1-3 and V is TRBV5-1, with a tentative D call TRBD1 (6 bases). The sequencing here drew on peripheral blood, taken on day 0 of AZD1222 vaccination. CDR3 region: CASRASGVGGNTIYF. CDR3 nucleotide sequence: TGCGCCAGCCGCGCCTCAGGGGTGGGCGGAAACACCATATATTTT.